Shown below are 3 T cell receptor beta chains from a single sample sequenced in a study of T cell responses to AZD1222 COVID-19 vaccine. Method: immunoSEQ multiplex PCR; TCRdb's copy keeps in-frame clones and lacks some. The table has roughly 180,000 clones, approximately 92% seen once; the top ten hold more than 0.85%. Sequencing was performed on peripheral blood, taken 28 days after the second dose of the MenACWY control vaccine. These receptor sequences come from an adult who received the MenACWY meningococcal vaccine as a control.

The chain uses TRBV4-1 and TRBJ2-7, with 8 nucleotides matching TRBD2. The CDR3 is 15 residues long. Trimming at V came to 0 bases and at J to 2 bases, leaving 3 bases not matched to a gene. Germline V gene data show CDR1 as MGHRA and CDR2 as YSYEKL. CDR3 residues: CASSQETGGPYEQYF. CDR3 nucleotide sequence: TGCGCCAGCAGCCAAGAAACGGGGGGGCCCTACGAGCAGTACTTC.

The CDR3 reads CASSGQVDYGYTF. The CDR3 coding sequence is TGTGCCAGCTCCGGGCAGGTTGACTATGGCTACACCTTC. The rearrangement joins TRBV2 to TRBJ1-2; D uncertain. CDR3 length: 13 residues. The V end was cut by 8 bases, the J end by 3 bases, with 13 bases between. CDR1 SNHLY and CDR2 FYNNEI come from the germline V gene. Looking up the rest from reference TRBV2 and TRBJ1-2 gives the full variable domain: EPEVTQTPSHQVTQMGQEVILRCVPISNHLYFYWYRQILGQKVEFLVSFYNNEISEKSEIFDDQFSVERPDGSNFTLKIRSTKLEDSAMYFCASSGQVDYGYTFGSGTRLTVV.

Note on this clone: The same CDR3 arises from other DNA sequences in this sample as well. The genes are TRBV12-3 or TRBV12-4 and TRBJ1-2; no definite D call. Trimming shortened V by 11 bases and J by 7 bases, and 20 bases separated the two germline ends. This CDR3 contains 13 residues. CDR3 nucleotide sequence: TGTGCCTCCAGTTTAGGCCGGGAGGGTGGCTACACCTTC. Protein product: CASSLGREGGYTF.